Presented here are 7 T cell receptor beta chains from one specimen sequenced in a study of shared clonotypes between healthy human individuals (dated by TCRdb to 2018 to 2021). The library was generated by the immunoSEQ multiplex PCR assay. TCRdb mirrors the immuneACCESS table, restricted to in-frame sequences. Some clones are absent from its copies; in checked studies, under half trace to an unresolved V gene, and the reason for the others is unknown. In all, the sample holds over a million clones, and about 76% of those were seen once. The ten biggest clones cover 1.4% of the sample. Specimen: memory CD4+ T cells sorted from blood. Explained via the paper, the cell subset or site label denotes: CD45RA-negative fraction. These TCRs come from a man aged 18 to 29 in good health.

The chain carries TRBV7-3 and TRBJ2-5; TRBD2 might be the D (5 bases). CDR1 and CDR2 (germline): SGHTA, FQGTGA. V was shortened by 4 bases and J by 5 bases, with 11 bases between the two germline ends. The CDR3 has 13 amino acids. CDR3 sequence: CASSSSGLETQYF. Written as DNA, the CDR3 is TGTGCCAGCAGCTCCAGCGGCCTGGAGACCCAGTACTTC.

The chain uses TRBV6-6 and TRBJ1-1, with D unclear. There are 13 residues in the CDR3. V gave up 2 bases and J gave up 5 bases, with 9 bases separating them. Germline lookup yields CDR1 MNHNY and CDR2 SVGAGI (reference sequence). The CDR3 DNA sequence: TGTGCCAGCAGTTACAGGGAGGGAACTGAAGCTTTCTTT. It yields the protein CASSYREGTEAFF.

The chain couples TRBV7-8 to TRBJ1-2; 8 positions agree with TRBD1. With 5 bases clipped from V and 5 bases from J, the junction kept 10 bases outside the gene matches. This CDR3 region has 15 residues. The germline V gene has CDR1 SGHVS and CDR2 FQNEAQ. CDR3: CASSGEGTGRYGYTF. CDR3 nucleotide sequence: TGTGCCAGCAGCGGGGAAGGGACAGGACGATATGGCTACACCTTC.

The chain couples TRBV10-3 to TRBJ1-2; TRBD1 aligns across 7 bases. The V segment lost 11 bases and the J segment 4 bases; nucleotides outside the gene matches: 7. CDR1 and CDR2 from the germline V gene are ENHRY and SYGVKD. CDR3 length: 12 residues. Written as DNA, the CDR3 is TGTGCCGGTGGGACAGACATCTATGGCTACACCTTC. Its translation is CAGGTDIYGYTF.

The chain couples TRBV5-1 to TRBJ1-5; TRBD1 might be the D (5 bases). The CDR3 has 15 amino acids. Germline assignment: CDR1 SGHRS and CDR2 YFSETQ. The V end lost 6 bases, the J end lost 1 base, and 14 bases lay between the germline ends. CDR3 sequence (DNA): TGCGCCAGCACCCCAAGTGGGGGGAGCAATCAGCCCCAGCATTTT. It is translated as CASTPSGGSNQPQHF. The full variable domain, in which reference TRBV5-1 and TRBJ1-5 provide the parts outside the CDR3, is KAGVTQTPRYLIKTRGQQVTLSCSPISGHRSVSWYQQTPGQGLQFLFEYFSETQRNKGNFPGRFSGRQFSNSRSEMNVSTLELGDSALYLCASTPSGGSNQPQHFGDGTRLSIL.

J is TRBJ2-5 and V is TRBV5-1; D is perhaps TRBD1 (6 bases). Trimming took off 4 bases at V and 4 bases at J, with 14 bases between the two ends. The CDR3 contains 14 residues. Germline assignment: CDR1 SGHRS and CDR2 YFSETQ. CDR3 sequence: CASSDTRGGETQYF. The CDR3 coding sequence is TGCGCCAGCAGCGACACCAGGGGTGGAGAGACCCAGTACTTC. The full variable domain, completed using reference TRBV5-1 and TRBJ2-5, is KAGVTQTPRYLIKTRGQQVTLSCSPISGHRSVSWYQQTPGQGLQFLFEYFSETQRNKGNFPGRFSGRQFSNSRSEMNVSTLELGDSALYLCASSDTRGGETQYFGPGTRLLVL.

The DNA for the CDR3 is TGTGCCAGCTCCGAGGCCTACTACGAGCAGTACTTC. This codes for CASSEAYYEQYF. The V gene is TRBV18, the J gene TRBJ2-7; D is unclear. The CDR3 is 12 amino acids. Trimming removed 6 bases from V and 3 bases from J, with 9 bases in between. Germline CDR1 KGHSH, CDR2 LQKENI.